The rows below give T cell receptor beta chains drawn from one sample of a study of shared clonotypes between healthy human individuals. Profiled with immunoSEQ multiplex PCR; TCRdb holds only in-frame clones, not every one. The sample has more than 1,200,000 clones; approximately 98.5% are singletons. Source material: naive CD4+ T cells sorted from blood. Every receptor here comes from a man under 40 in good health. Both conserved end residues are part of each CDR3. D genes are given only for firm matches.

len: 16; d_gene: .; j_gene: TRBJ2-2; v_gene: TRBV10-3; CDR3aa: CAIRDPGRGNTGELFF; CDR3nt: TGTGCCATCAGGGATCCGGGACGGGGGAACACCGGGGAGCTGTTTTTT
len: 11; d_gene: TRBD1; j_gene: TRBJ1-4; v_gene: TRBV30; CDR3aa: CAWDRGEKLFF; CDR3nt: TGTGCCTGGGACAGGGGTGAAAAACTGTTTTTT
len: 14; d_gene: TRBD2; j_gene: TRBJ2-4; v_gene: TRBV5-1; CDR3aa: CASSPGLAKNIQYF; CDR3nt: TGCGCCAGCAGCCCCGGACTAGCAAAAAACATTCAGTACTTC
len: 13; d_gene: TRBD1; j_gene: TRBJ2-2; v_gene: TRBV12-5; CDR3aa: CASGLNRGEELFF; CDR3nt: TGTGCTAGTGGTCTAAACAGGGGCGAGGAGCTGTTTTTT
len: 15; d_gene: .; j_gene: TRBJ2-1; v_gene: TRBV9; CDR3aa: CASSPRVTSYNEQFF; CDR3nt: TGTGCCAGCAGTCCCCGGGTGACGTCCTACAATGAGCAGTTCTTC
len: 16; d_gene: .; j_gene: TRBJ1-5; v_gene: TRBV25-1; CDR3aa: CASSSMEGDSNQPQHF; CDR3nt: TGTGCCAGCAGTTCAATGGAGGGTGATAGCAATCAGCCCCAGCATTTT
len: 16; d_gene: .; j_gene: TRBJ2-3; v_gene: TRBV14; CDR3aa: CASSQSRLAGTDTQYF; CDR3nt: TGTGCCAGCAGCCAATCACGCCTAGCTGGCACAGATACGCAGTATTTT
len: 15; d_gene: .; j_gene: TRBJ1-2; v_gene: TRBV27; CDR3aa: CASSLAGPGSYGYTF; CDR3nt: TGTGCCAGCAGTTTAGCGGGACCTGGCTCATATGGCTACACCTTC
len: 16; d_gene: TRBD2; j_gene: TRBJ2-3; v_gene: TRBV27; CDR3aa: CASRTSGRLVTDTQYF; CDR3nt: TGTGCCAGTCGGACTAGCGGGAGACTGGTCACAGATACGCAGTATTTT
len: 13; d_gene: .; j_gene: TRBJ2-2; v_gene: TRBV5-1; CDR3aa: CASGSGFGVELFF; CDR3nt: TGCGCCAGCGGGAGCGGCTTCGGGGTGGAGCTGTTTTTT
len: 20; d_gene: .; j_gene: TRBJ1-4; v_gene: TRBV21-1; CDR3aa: CASSENRDRGRLDRNEKLFF; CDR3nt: TGTGCCAGCAGCGAGAACCGGGACAGGGGGCGGCTGGATCGTAATGAAAAACTGTTTTTT
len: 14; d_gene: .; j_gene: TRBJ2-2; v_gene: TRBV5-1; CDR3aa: CASRVQGSTGELFF; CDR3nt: TGCGCCAGCAGGGTTCAGGGTTCCACCGGGGAGCTGTTTTTT
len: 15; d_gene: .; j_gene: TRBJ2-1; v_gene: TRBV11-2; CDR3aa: CASSVEGTAMAEQFF; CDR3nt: TGTGCCAGCAGCGTAGAAGGTACAGCTATGGCTGAGCAGTTCTTC
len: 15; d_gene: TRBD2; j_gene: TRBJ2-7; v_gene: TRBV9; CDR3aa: CASSPLRDGRNEQYF; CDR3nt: TGTGCCAGCAGCCCCCTCCGGGACGGGAGGAACGAGCAGTACTTC
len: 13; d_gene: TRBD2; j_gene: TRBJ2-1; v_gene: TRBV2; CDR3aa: CASRGEIDNEQFF; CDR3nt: TGTGCCAGCCGGGGGGAGATAGACAATGAGCAGTTCTTC
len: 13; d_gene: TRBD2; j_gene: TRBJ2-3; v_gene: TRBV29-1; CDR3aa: CSAGTSVLDTQYF; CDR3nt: TGCAGCGCTGGGACTAGTGTTCTTGATACGCAGTATTTT
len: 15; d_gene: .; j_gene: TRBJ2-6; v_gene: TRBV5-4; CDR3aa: CASSSQGSGANVLTF; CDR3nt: TGTGCCAGCAGCTCCCAGGGCTCTGGGGCCAACGTCCTGACTTTC
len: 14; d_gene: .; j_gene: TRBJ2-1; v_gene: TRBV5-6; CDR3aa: CASSLTWSYNEQFF; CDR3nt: TGTGCCAGCAGCTTAACCTGGAGCTACAATGAGCAGTTCTTC
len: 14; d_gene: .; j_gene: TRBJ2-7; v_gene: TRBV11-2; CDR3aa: CASSFLTGLNEQYF; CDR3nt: TGTGCCAGCAGCTTTTTAACAGGCCTCAACGAGCAGTACTTC
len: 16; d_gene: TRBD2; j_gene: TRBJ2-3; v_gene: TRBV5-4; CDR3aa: CASSSMTSAYTDTQYF; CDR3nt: TGTGCCAGCAGCTCTATGACTAGCGCCTACACAGATACGCAGTATTTT